Many counts were recorded for the clone carrying this T cell receptor beta chain. Antigen specificity is unknown. These data belong to a study of T cells in Graves' hyperthyroidism and ophthalmopathy. RNA transcripts served as the template for amplifying TCR beta CDR3 regions. The HTBI primer set drove a first-round RT-PCR of the TCR CDR3. One entry per CDR3 protein results from TCRdb running MiXCR on the multiplex PCR reads. This sample has some 740,000 distinct CDR3 sequences, with 14% found just once. V was trimmed by 0 bases and J by 5 bases, leaving 4 bases between them. The V gene's germline CDR1 is SNHLY and CDR2 FYNNEI. The length of the CDR3 is 13 residues. Overall study findings and caveats: The model made its ophthalmopathy prediction, and onset followed a median around 6.5 months later.

Stable Graves' hyperthyroidism denoted no ophthalmopathy progression over 18 months. These patients, aged 18 to 65, had recently diagnosed hyperthyroidism lasting under 2 months. This sequence joins TRBV2 and TRBJ2-2, with no clear D. The receptor was isolated from a woman between 18 and 29 years old with Graves' hyperthyroidism. What was sequenced was blood. The CDR3 here is CASSEALTGELFF. As DNA, the CDR3 is TGTGCCAGCAGTGAAGCTCTAACCGGGGAGCTGTTTTTT.